This TCR beta chain was recovered during a study of T cells in Graves' hyperthyroidism and ophthalmopathy (dated by TCRdb to about 2019). General notes on the study: TCR V-J signatures able to tell the groups apart were searched for in a discovery cohort of around 95 patients, of whom approximately 40 had Graves' ophthalmopathy and 55 to 60 had stable Graves' hyperthyroidism. The paper reports TCR Vbeta CDR3 sequencing of about 140 peripheral blood samples: around 45 ophthalmopathy, around 80 hyperthyroidism and around 17 progressor patients. Once sampling was done, hyperthyroidism patients were given methimazole at a starting dose of 30 mg daily, whereas ophthalmopathy patients were given high-dose intravenous methylprednisolone. Thyroid tissue and blood T-cell repertoires from six Graves' hyperthyroidism patients were also compared in the study. The approximately 98 discovery patients were randomly divided into training and test sets at a 7:3 ratio. An independent validation cohort of around 19 hyperthyroidism patients and 15 or so patients who later progressed to ophthalmopathy tested prospective prediction of ophthalmopathy. The research as a whole found: No statistical method was used to fix the sample size in advance, and group allocation was not hidden from the investigators. A 13 V-J signature model separated ophthalmopathy from stable hyperthyroidism, with about 88% sensitivity and 81.08% specificity in cross-validation and 80%/75% in testing. Most expanded thyroid clonotypes (frequency above 0.001) were also detected in blood, a finding suggesting that blood repertoires may reflect thyroid immune responses. During validation, the model predicted progression to ophthalmopathy a median of about 6.5 months ahead of onset, with almost 71% sensitivity and around 72% specificity.

Graves' hyperthyroidism was defined as stable when no progression to ophthalmopathy occurred over 18 months of follow-up. Hyperthyroidism patients were newly diagnosed, had a disease duration of under 2 months, and were aged 18 to 65 years. Any patient with an uncontrolled infection, another autoimmune disease, pregnancy or lactation was excluded. Diagnoses were based on clinical symptoms, serum thyroxine and TRAb, thyroid ultrasound and orbital computed tomography. Total RNA was extracted using Trizol reagent, and RNA quality was assessed on an Agilent 2100 Bioanalyzer. Unmatched junction bases come to 15, with V trimmed by 6 bases and J by 7 bases. According to the germline V gene (reference sequence), CDR1 reads DFQATT and CDR2 reads SNEGSKA. The CDR3 runs 14 residues from the cysteine to the phenylalanine. Only CDR3 DNA remains: 42 bases, in frame from the first base. TCR beta CDR3 regions were amplified from RNA transcripts. The TCR CDR3 was subjected to a first round of RT-PCR using the HTBI primer set and the Qiagen OneStep RT-PCR kit. A second multiplex PCR round built the libraries, followed by size selection and purification. The libraries were sequenced on an Illumina HiSeq2000 using paired-end 100 bp reads. Regarding the original processing steps: SOAPnuke was used to process the raw data, removing reads that contained adapters or uncalled bases, had a mean Phred below 15, or lacked an exact match to the constant primer or identifier. COPE v1.2.5 was used to merge the high-quality paired reads, and each unique nucleotide sequence was defined as a clonotype. Clonotypes were aligned to IMGT TRBV, TRBD and TRBJ reference segments using MiTCR v1.1. The analysis included only V-J combinations with a frequency above 0.0001, which together covered about 99% of the repertoires. The TCS score was defined as the ratio of F50 (clonal expansion) to E x V (chaos), calculated using BLOSUM62-based TCRdist between CDR3 peptides within each V-J. Welch's t-statistics and random forest reduced approximately 520 V-J features to 10 to 15, which were used in a naive Bayes classifier (R e1071). The similarity between thyroid and blood repertoires was quantified using the Morisita-Horn index. TCRdb took the public reads, trimmed them with fastp at Q25, ran MiXCR for clone calling and kept in-frame beta chains. Rows merge per CDR3 protein into single entries with the most common DNA and genes. The V and J calls reflect TCRdb's pipeline rather than the authors' work. The sample includes 450,000 to 700,000 distinct CDR3 sequences, with about 45% observed a single time. The ten largest clones capture around 7.7% of the sample.

As for this clonotype: What this receptor recognizes is not known. No per-base quality is available; no much larger clone lies one base away.

The sequence came from a woman aged 18-30 years with Graves' hyperthyroidism. The chain is assembled from TRBV20-1 and TRBJ2-7, and 7 junctional nucleotides match TRBD1. The sample was peripheral blood or thyroid tissue (not recorded which). The DNA sequence is as follows: TGCAGTGCCAGCTCACCGAGGGGGCGCGATGAGCAGTACTTC. Translation gives CSASSPRGRDEQYF.